This is a list of T cell receptor beta chains from one sample in a study of CD8 T cells in ankylosing spondylitis. TCRdb redid the calling of the 5' RACE reads with MiXCR, one entry per CDR3 protein. The sample yields around 490,000 distinct CDR3 sequences, about 5.4% seen once. Sequencing used blood, either unsorted or a sorted T cell fraction (not recorded which). All receptors come from a male donor with ankylosing spondylitis. CDR3s include the opening cysteine and the closing phenylalanine or tryptophan. Each record gives: J gene, V gene, clone size, D gene, CDR3 length, CDR3 DNA, CDR3 protein. The D gene is left open where the match is weak. Expanded clones get a size class; other rows say once, few or many, or leave the size out.

j_gene: TRBJ2-7; v_gene: TRBV5-5; abundance: many; d_gene: NA; len: 16; CDR3nt: TGTGCCAGCAGCTTGGGACTCGGGACGGGAATCTACGAGCAGTACTTC; CDR3aa: CASSLGLGTGIYEQYF
j_gene: TRBJ1-1; v_gene: TRBV29-1; abundance: many; d_gene: NA; len: 10; CDR3nt: TGCAGCGTTGGTTGGCAGGAAGCTTTCTTT; CDR3aa: CSVGWQEAFF
j_gene: TRBJ2-7; v_gene: TRBV27; abundance: few; d_gene: NA; len: 15; CDR3nt: TGTGCCAGCAGTTTATCCCCAGGGGGGCTGTACGAGCAGTACTTC; CDR3aa: CASSLSPGGLYEQYF
j_gene: TRBJ2-6; v_gene: TRBV4-2; abundance: NA; d_gene: NA; len: 17; CDR3nt: TGTGCCAGCAGCCAAGCCGGGACTTCGGCTGGGGCCAACGTCCTGACTTTC; CDR3aa: CASSQAGTSAGANVLTF
j_gene: TRBJ2-3; v_gene: TRBV11-1; abundance: many; d_gene: NA; len: 16; CDR3nt: TGTGCCAGCAGCAGCGTAGGAGGACTAACCACAGATACGCAGTATTTT; CDR3aa: CASSSVGGLTTDTQYF
j_gene: TRBJ2-1; v_gene: TRBV3-1; abundance: NA; d_gene: TRBD2; len: 15; CDR3nt: TGTGCCAGCAGCCTTGGGAGGGCGGGGGACAATGAGCAGTTCTTC; CDR3aa: CASSLGRAGDNEQFF
j_gene: TRBJ2-7; v_gene: TRBV7-9; abundance: NA; d_gene: NA; len: 14; CDR3nt: TGTGCCAGCAGCTACGGTAAAAGGGGGGCCGAGCAGTACTTC; CDR3aa: CASSYGKRGAEQYF
j_gene: TRBJ1-1; v_gene: TRBV5-6; abundance: many; d_gene: NA; len: 13; CDR3nt: TGTGCCAGCAGCTTTGAGGGGCTCACTGAAGCTTTCTTT; CDR3aa: CASSFEGLTEAFF
j_gene: TRBJ1-2; v_gene: TRBV24-1; abundance: many; d_gene: NA; len: 16; CDR3nt: TGTGCCACCAGTGATCCCGCTCGGACAGACACCTATGGCTACACCTTC; CDR3aa: CATSDPARTDTYGYTF
j_gene: TRBJ2-7; v_gene: TRBV6-5; abundance: many; d_gene: NA; len: 16; CDR3nt: TGTGCCAGCAGTTTGACAGAACTAGGAGCAGGGTACGAGCAGTACTTC; CDR3aa: CASSLTELGAGYEQYF
j_gene: TRBJ2-7; v_gene: TRBV5-1; abundance: NA; d_gene: NA; len: 15; CDR3nt: TGCGCCAGCAGCCGCGGAGCGAGTTTAGACTACGAGCAGTACTTC; CDR3aa: CASSRGASLDYEQYF
j_gene: TRBJ2-5; v_gene: TRBV7-7; abundance: many; d_gene: NA; len: 13; CDR3nt: TGTGCTAGCAGCTTAGGAGATGGAGAGACCCAGTACTTC; CDR3aa: CASSLGDGETQYF
j_gene: TRBJ2-7; v_gene: TRBV12-3/TRBV12-4; abundance: NA; d_gene: NA; len: 14; CDR3nt: TGTGCCAGCAGTTTAGGCAGCTACTCCTACGAGCAGTACTTC; CDR3aa: CASSLGSYSYEQYF
j_gene: TRBJ2-7; v_gene: TRBV11-2; abundance: many; d_gene: TRBD2; len: 15; CDR3nt: TGTGCCAGCAGCTTAGATAAGCTAGCGGCCTACGAGCAGTACTTC; CDR3aa: CASSLDKLAAYEQYF
j_gene: TRBJ2-3; v_gene: TRBV28; abundance: few; d_gene: NA; len: 20; CDR3nt: TGTGCCAGCAGTCCCACTCTCTTTTACCTAGCGACTACTAGCACAGATACGCAGTATTTT; CDR3aa: CASSPTLFYLATTSTDTQYF
j_gene: TRBJ1-5; v_gene: TRBV27; abundance: many; d_gene: NA; len: 15; CDR3nt: TGTGCCAGCAGTTTATCGGGCAGGGGAGGTCAGCCCCAGCATTTT; CDR3aa: CASSLSGRGGQPQHF
j_gene: TRBJ1-4; v_gene: TRBV20-1; abundance: many; d_gene: TRBD1; len: 12; CDR3nt: TGCAGTGCGGAGGACAGGGGTCCAAAACTGTTTTTT; CDR3aa: CSAEDRGPKLFF
j_gene: TRBJ1-1; v_gene: TRBV14; abundance: NA; d_gene: NA; len: 12; CDR3nt: TGTGCCAGCAGCCAAGCGTTCGGGGAAGCTTTCTTT; CDR3aa: CASSQAFGEAFF
j_gene: TRBJ1-1; v_gene: TRBV20-1; abundance: many; d_gene: NA; len: 11; CDR3nt: TGCACCGGAAGGAAGGGGACTGAAGCTTTCTTT; CDR3aa: CTGRKGTEAFF
j_gene: TRBJ2-3; v_gene: TRBV20-1; abundance: few; d_gene: NA; len: 15; CDR3nt: TGCAGTGCTAGATACCGGGGTTTAGCCACAGATACGCAGTATTTT; CDR3aa: CSARYRGLATDTQYF
j_gene: TRBJ2-1; v_gene: TRBV27; abundance: many; d_gene: TRBD2; len: 16; CDR3nt: TGTGCCAGCAGCGGTCCTACTAGCGGGGGAACGAATGAGCAGTTCTTC; CDR3aa: CASSGPTSGGTNEQFF
j_gene: TRBJ2-5; v_gene: TRBV4-3; abundance: many; d_gene: TRBD2; len: 15; CDR3nt: TGCGCCAGCAGCCGAATCACTAGCGGGGGAGAGACCCAGTACTTC; CDR3aa: CASSRITSGGETQYF
j_gene: TRBJ2-7; v_gene: TRBV5-1; abundance: NA; d_gene: TRBD1; len: 15; CDR3nt: TGCGCCAGCAGCTTGTTCACAGGGGGCATCTACGAGCAGTACTTC; CDR3aa: CASSLFTGGIYEQYF
j_gene: TRBJ2-1; v_gene: TRBV9; abundance: many; d_gene: TRBD2; len: 15; CDR3nt: TGTGCCAGCAGCGTAGCCCCAGCGGGGGGGTATGAGCAGTTCTTC; CDR3aa: CASSVAPAGGYEQFF
j_gene: TRBJ1-5; v_gene: TRBV10-3; abundance: many; d_gene: TRBD1; len: 16; CDR3nt: TGTGCCATCAGTGAGTCGAGGACAGGGTTCAATCAGCCCCAGCATTTT; CDR3aa: CAISESRTGFNQPQHF
j_gene: TRBJ2-1; v_gene: TRBV11-3; abundance: once; d_gene: TRBD2; len: 18; CDR3nt: TGTGCCAGCAGCTTAGTCACGGCGGGGGGGCCCTCCTACAATGAGCAGTTCTTC; CDR3aa: CASSLVTAGGPSYNEQFF